One sample yielded the 30 T cell receptor beta chains listed below, sequenced in a study of technical replicates of blood from several donors. Repertoires were generated with immunoSEQ multiplex PCR, while TCRdb's copy carries only in-frame clones and drops some. The sample consists of approximately 79,000 clones, roughly 96% of them appearing once. Source material: T cells isolated from PBMCs. The receptors were gathered from a human donor in good health.

V gene TRBV9 combines with J gene TRBJ1-2; 7 nucleotides match TRBD1. Germline V CDR1 and CDR2: SGDLS, YYNGEE. This CDR3 is 14 amino acids long. The junction had 7 bases not matched to a gene; V was cut back by 3 bases and J by 5 bases. The chain's CDR3 is CASSGGTALYGYTF. The CDR3 DNA sequence: TGTGCCAGCAGCGGGGGGACAGCCTTATATGGCTACACCTTC.

This sequence joins TRBV5-1 and TRBJ2-5; D remains unclear. The CDR3 loop spans 13 amino acids. V was shortened by 5 bases and J by 5 bases, with 13 bases between the two germline ends. Germline CDR1 and CDR2: SGHRS and YFSETQ. The CDR3 protein is CASSPNGLETQYF. CDR3 coding DNA: TGCGCCAGCAGTCCTAACGGGTTGGAGACCCAGTACTTC.

The chain employs TRBV4-1 and TRBJ2-7; weak D call: TRBD2 (5 bases). The CDR3 totals 14 residues. Trimming removed 4 bases from V and 2 bases from J, with 12 bases in between. CDR1 MGHRA and CDR2 YSYEKL come from the germline V gene. CDR3: CASSLGLDPYEQYF. CDR3 DNA: TGCGCCAGCAGCCTAGGACTCGACCCCTACGAGCAGTACTTC.

The V gene is TRBV10-2, the J gene TRBJ2-3, with a weak D call TRBD1 (6 bases). Germline loops: CDR1 WSHSY, CDR2 SAAADI. CDR3 length: 12 amino acids. The V end was cut by 11 bases, the J end by 2 bases, with 11 bases between. The CDR3 protein is CARDNSTDTQYF. DNA for the CDR3: TGCGCCCGGGACAACTCCACAGATACGCAGTATTTT.

The J gene is TRBJ2-2, the V gene TRBV6-6; D might be TRBD1 (5 bases). Trimming cost V 7 bases and J 6 bases, with 15 bases left between them. The CDR3 spans 14 residues. The germline V gene encodes CDR1 MNHNY and CDR2 SVGAGI (reference sequence). The CDR3 reads CASKSGLGPGELFF. The CDR3 DNA is TGTGCCAGCAAGTCAGGGTTGGGGCCCGGGGAGCTGTTTTTT.

The chain is built from TRBV19 and TRBJ1-2; D is uncertain. CDR3 length: 13 amino acids. Per the germline V gene, CDR1 is LNHDA and CDR2 is SQIVND (reference sequence). V was clipped by 1 base and J by 7 bases, with 10 bases between them. CDR3 sequence: CASSIGGVAGYTF. The CDR3 nucleotides read TGTGCCAGTAGTATAGGTGGAGTCGCTGGCTACACCTTC.

The gene calls are TRBV27 and TRBJ2-1, with D unclear. Trimming cost V 5 bases and J 0 bases, with 11 bases left between them. The CDR3 runs to 15 residues. Germline V gene lookup returns CDR1 MNHEY and CDR2 SMNVEV (reference sequence). DNA of the CDR3: TGTGCCAGCAGTATAAGCCTCCTCTCCTACAATGAGCAGTTCTTC. It specifies CASSISLLSYNEQFF.

The chain employs TRBV9 and TRBJ2-7; D might be TRBD2 (6 bases). The CDR3 totals 15 residues. CDR1 and CDR2 from the germline V gene are SGDLS and YYNGEE. V was clipped by 0 bases and J by 2 bases, with 12 bases between them. In nucleotides, the CDR3 is TGTGCCAGCAGCGTAGAAGCGGGCCGCACCTACGAGCAGTACTTC. It yields the protein CASSVEAGRTYEQYF.

The chain is built from TRBV2 and TRBJ2-1; 9 nucleotides match TRBD1. The CDR3 is 15 residues long. Per germline, CDR1 SNHLY and CDR2 FYNNEI. V dropped 4 bases and J dropped 7; count of bases not matched to a gene: 8. The DNA of the CDR3 is TGTGCCAGCAGTGTCGAGACAGGGGGAAGGAATGAGCAGTTCTTC. Translation gives CASSVETGGRNEQFF.

The V gene is TRBV27, the J gene TRBJ2-7, with D perhaps TRBD1 (5 bases). Per the germline V gene, CDR1 is MNHEY and CDR2 is SMNVEV (reference sequence). V was cut by 4 bases and J by 3 bases, with 7 bases left in between. The CDR3 has 12 amino acids. This CDR3 is CASSSGIYEQYF. The CDR3 DNA reads as TGTGCCAGCAGTTCAGGGATCTACGAGCAGTACTTC.

The chain carries TRBV6-5 and TRBJ1-4; perhaps TRBD1 as D (6 bases). The CDR3 has 13 residues. Germline lookup yields CDR1 MNHEY and CDR2 SVGAGI. The ends were cut back, 6 bases at V and 5 bases at J, with 10 bases in the middle. The chain's CDR3 is CASRQGINEKLFF. DNA for the CDR3: TGTGCCAGCAGACAGGGAATCAATGAAAAACTGTTTTTT.

The J gene is TRBJ2-1, the V gene TRBV5-1, with TRBD1 matching 10 bases. CDR3 length: 15 amino acids. Germline values: CDR1 SGHRS, CDR2 YFSETQ. J was trimmed by 6 bases and V by 2 bases; bases with no gene match: 5. CDR3 DNA: TGCGCCAGCAGCTTTAGCGGGACAGGGGTCAATGAGCAGTTCTTC. Its protein product is CASSFSGTGVNEQFF.

V is TRBV5-1 and J is TRBJ2-5, with 14 positions matching TRBD2. Germline CDR1 SGHRS, CDR2 YFSETQ. CDR3 length equals 17 residues. The V and J ends lost 2 bases and 0 bases, in that order; junction bases with no gene match: 3. CDR3 residues: CASSFGTSGGDQETQYF. CDR3 coding DNA: TGCGCCAGCAGCTTCGGGACTAGCGGGGGAGACCAAGAGACCCAGTACTTC. Looking up the rest from reference TRBV5-1 and TRBJ2-5 gives the full variable domain: KAGVTQTPRYLIKTRGQQVTLSCSPISGHRSVSWYQQTPGQGLQFLFEYFSETQRNKGNFPGRFSGRQFSNSRSEMNVSTLELGDSALYLCASSFGTSGGDQETQYFGPGTRLLVL.

The chain recombines TRBV6-5 with TRBJ1-1; no definite D call. Germline V CDR1 and CDR2: MNHEY, SVGAGI. V lost 6 bases and J lost 6, with 14 bases in between. CDR3 size: 13 residues. The CDR3 is CASSYFGEPEAFF. In nucleotides, the CDR3 is TGTGCCAGCAGCTATTTCGGGGAACCTGAAGCTTTCTTT.

The rearrangement links TRBV6-5 to TRBJ2-3, with no clear D. CDR1 is MNHEY, CDR2 SVGAGI, per germline. V was shortened by 6 bases and J by 0 bases, with 7 bases between the two germline ends. CDR3 length: 13 residues. CDR3 sequence: CASSSTSTDTQYF. CDR3 nucleotide sequence: TGTGCCAGCAGCTCCACTAGCACAGATACGCAGTATTTT.

This rearrangement joins TRBV19 to TRBJ1-5, with D tentatively TRBD1 (5 bases). The germline V gene has CDR1 LNHDA and CDR2 SQIVND (reference sequence). The V gene lost 6 bases and the J gene lost 5 bases, with 17 bases spanning the gap. The CDR3 loop spans 15 amino acids. The CDR3 sequence is CASSPLEGSDQPQHF. CDR3 sequence (DNA): TGTGCCAGTAGCCCGCTGGAGGGGAGTGATCAGCCCCAGCATTTT.

The chain recombines TRBV14 with TRBJ1-3; D not resolved. Germline V gene sequence: CDR1 SGHDN, CDR2 FVKESK. Trimming pared 3 bases from V and 0 bases from J, leaving 9 bases between. This CDR3 spans 15 amino acids. The CDR3 DNA is TGTGCCAGCAGCCACGTGACAAGCTCTGGAAACACCATATATTTT. Amino acids: CASSHVTSSGNTIYF.

J is TRBJ2-1 and V is TRBV5-1; 12 nucleotides agree with TRBD2. The V segment lost 5 bases and the J segment 5 bases; nucleotides outside the gene matches: 8. The CDR3 is 16 residues long. Germline V gives CDR1 SGHRS, CDR2 YFSETQ. CDR3 amino acids: CASSRLAGGPHNEQFF. Here the CDR3 DNA reads TGCGCCAGCAGTCGGCTAGCGGGAGGGCCGCACAATGAGCAGTTCTTC. The variable domain in full, with the rest retrieved from reference TRBV5-1 and TRBJ2-1, is KAGVTQTPRYLIKTRGQQVTLSCSPISGHRSVSWYQQTPGQGLQFLFEYFSETQRNKGNFPGRFSGRQFSNSRSEMNVSTLELGDSALYLCASSRLAGGPHNEQFFGPGTRLTVL.

The CDR3 protein is CAISDLTGYEQYF. The CDR3, as DNA: TGTGCCATCAGTGACTTGACAGGCTACGAGCAGTACTTC. The chain has TRBV10-3 and TRBJ2-7; a possible D gene is TRBD1 (6 bases). This CDR3 is built from 13 residues. Deletions cut 3 bases from V and 3 bases from J, with 9 bases between. The germline gives CDR1 ENHRY, CDR2 SYGVKD.

The genes are TRBV7-8 and TRBJ2-1; tentatively, D is TRBD2 (6 bases). The CDR3 spans 19 residues. The germline gives CDR1 SGHVS, CDR2 FQNEAQ. The ends were cut back, 4 bases at V and 0 bases at J, with 22 bases in the middle. CDR3 sequence: CASSSPVGGSYSSYNEQFF. The CDR3 DNA follows: TGTGCCAGCAGCTCACCCGTCGGAGGGTCCTATAGCTCCTACAATGAGCAGTTCTTC.

The CDR3 sequence is CASSLAVSSYNEQFF. Written as DNA, the CDR3 is TGTGCCAGCAGCTTGGCGGTTAGCTCCTACAATGAGCAGTTCTTC. This chain links TRBV5-4 with TRBJ2-1; D remains unclear. Germline loops: CDR1 SGHNT, CDR2 YYREEE (reference sequence). V lost 0 bases and J lost 0, with 7 bases in between. The CDR3 runs to 15 residues.

J is TRBJ1-5 and V is TRBV10-2; possibly TRBD1 for D (5 bases). CDR3 length: 12 amino acids. Germline V lookup: CDR1 WSHSY, CDR2 SAAADI. V was cut by 7 bases and J by 2 bases, with 6 bases left in between. Here the CDR3 DNA reads TGCGCCAGCACACAGGGCAATCAGCCCCAGCATTTT. It translates to CASTQGNQPQHF.

The V and J genes are TRBV5-1 and TRBJ2-7; no reliable D call. This CDR3 contains 14 residues. V was cut by 3 bases and J by 0 bases, with 10 bases left in between. Germline-derived CDR1 and CDR2 are SGHRS and YFSETQ. Here the CDR3 DNA reads TGCGCCAGCAGCTCCGACTGGAACTCCTACGAGCAGTACTTC. This translates into CASSSDWNSYEQYF.

This chain joins TRBV2 and TRBJ2-7; tentative D call: TRBD2 (5 bases). Germline V gives CDR1 SNHLY, CDR2 FYNNEI. The germline V and J ends were trimmed by 7 bases and 6 bases, with 10 bases remaining between them. The length of the CDR3 is 11 residues. Here the CDR3 DNA reads TGTGCCAGCATGATGGGGAGCGAGCAGTACTTC. Translation: CASMMGSEQYF.

The chain is built from TRBV5-6 and TRBJ2-7; TRBD2 might be the D (5 bases). Germline assignment: CDR1 SGHDT and CDR2 YYEEEE. V was clipped by 0 bases and J by 0 bases, with 13 bases between them. The CDR3 is made up of 16 amino acids. For the CDR3, the DNA is TGTGCCAGCAGCTTGGGGTGGGGAGTTTCCTCCTACGAGCAGTACTTC. Protein: CASSLGWGVSSYEQYF. The variable domain in full, completed from reference TRBV5-6 and TRBJ2-7, reads DAGVTQSPTHLIKTRGQQVTLRCSPKSGHDTVSWYQQALGQGPQFIFQYYEEEERQRGNFPDRFSGHQFPNYSSELNVNALLLGDSALYLCASSLGWGVSSYEQYFGPGTRLTVT.

The chain is built from TRBV6-4 and TRBJ2-2, with D uncertain. Per germline, CDR1 MRHNA and CDR2 SNTAGT. The CDR3 loop spans 13 amino acids. V lost 2 bases, J lost 3 bases, and 4 bases lay in between. CDR3 coding DNA: TGTGCCAGCAGTGACAGCGACACCGGGGAGCTGTTTTTT. Its protein is CASSDSDTGELFF.

This rearrangement joins TRBV5-6 to TRBJ1-2, with 7 bases fitting TRBD1. CDR1 SGHDT and CDR2 YYEEEE come from the germline V gene. The ends lost 4 bases at V and 5 bases at J; junction bases unmatched: 8. There are 14 residues in the CDR3. CDR3 nucleotide sequence: TGTGCCAGCAGCCCCACAGGGGAGGTTTATGGCTACACCTTC. Encoded protein: CASSPTGEVYGYTF.

V usage is TRBV6-1 and J usage is TRBJ2-4; D might be TRBD2 (5 bases). V shed 2 bases and J shed 0 bases, with 14 bases lying between them. From germline, CDR1 is MNHNS and CDR2 SASEGT. The CDR3 is 17 amino acids. The CDR3 DNA is TGTGCCAGCAGTGAACGGGATTCCGAGATAGCCAAAAACATTCAGTACTTC. Its translation: CASSERDSEIAKNIQYF.

This chain links TRBV10-3 with TRBJ1-1; TRBD1 aligns across 11 bases. The length of the CDR3 is 15 residues. The ends lost 7 bases at V and 0 bases at J; junction bases unmatched: 4. Germline CDR1 is ENHRY and CDR2 is SYGVKD. Here the CDR3 reads CAITPGQGVNTEAFF. Here the CDR3 DNA reads TGTGCCATCACCCCGGGACAGGGGGTGAACACTGAAGCTTTCTTT.

The V gene is TRBV7-9, the J gene TRBJ2-2; no firm D call. Trimming removed 5 bases at V and 7 bases at J, with 11 bases between. CDR1 and CDR2 from the germline V gene are SEHNR and FQNEAQ (reference sequence). The CDR3 is 13 residues long. The CDR3 DNA sequence: TGTGCCAGCAGCCCCCTAGAGGTCGGGGAGCTGTTTTTT. It specifies CASSPLEVGELFF.